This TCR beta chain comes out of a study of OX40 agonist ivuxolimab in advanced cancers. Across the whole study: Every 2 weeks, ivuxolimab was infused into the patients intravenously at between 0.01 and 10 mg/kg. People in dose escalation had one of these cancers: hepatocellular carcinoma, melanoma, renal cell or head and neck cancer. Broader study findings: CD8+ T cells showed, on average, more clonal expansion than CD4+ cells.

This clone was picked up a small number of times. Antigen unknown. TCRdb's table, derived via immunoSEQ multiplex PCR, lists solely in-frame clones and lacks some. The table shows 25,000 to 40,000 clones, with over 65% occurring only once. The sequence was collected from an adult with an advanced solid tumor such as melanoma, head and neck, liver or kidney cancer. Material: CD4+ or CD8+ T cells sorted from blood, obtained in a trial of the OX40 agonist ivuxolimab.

For the CDR3, the DNA is TGTGCCAGCAGTTACGCGGATTACACTGAAGCTTTCTTT. It yields the protein CASSYADYTEAFF. This chain joins TRBV6-6 and TRBJ1-1; D is unclear. Germline CDR1 is MNHNY and CDR2 is SVGAGI (reference sequence). Trimming cost V 2 bases and J 3 bases, with 7 bases left between them. This CDR3 contains 13 residues.